Only a few counts were recorded for the clone carrying this TCR beta chain. These data come from a study of blood T cell repertoires in COVID-19. Overall study: Samples taken during acute and convalescent COVID-19 were collected in the United States, Italy and Spain. In each case, the material was cDNA or gDNA derived from T cells, B-cell-depleted T cells, or PBMCs.

Donors were grouped by their self-reported clinical history. Original processing methods: Cell counts per sample came from amplifying reference gene primers. Sequenced by immunoSEQ multiplex PCR; TCRdb stores in-frame clones only, minus some. For V, J and clone size, that table is used; D and trimming come from the DNA. The table records approximately 150,000 clones, approximately 80% of them present only once. V lost 0 bases, J lost 5 bases, and 10 bases stayed unmatched. CDR3 length: 17 amino acids. Germline CDR1 LNHDA, CDR2 SQIVND (reference sequence). This clonotype was obtained from a woman aged 40 to 50 who had recovered from COVID-19. The chain links TRBV19 to TRBJ2-1, with TRBD2 matching over 7 bases. The sequenced material came from PBMCs or T cells enriched from blood (not recorded which). CDR3 protein: CASSIEIPSGTHNEQFF. The CDR3 DNA is TGTGCCAGTAGTATAGAGATTCCGAGCGGGACCCACAATGAGCAGTTCTTC.